Below are 3 T cell receptor beta chains sequenced from a single sample in a study of cytomegalovirus exposure and HLA in healthy donors. Use of 60 Vbeta and 13 Jbeta primers characterized the PCR. Clones were sequenced by immunoSEQ multiplex PCR, and TCRdb holds only the in-frame ones, with some missing. In the table there are 200,000 to 250,000 clones, 85% to 90% of which are singletons. Sequencing was carried out using PBMCs. The receptor source for this set is a woman in her late teens or twenties in good health and CMV-seronegative.

The chain combines TRBV18 with TRBJ1-1, with a tentative D call TRBD1 (6 bases). The CDR3 sequence is 15 residues long. Deletions cut 1 base from V and 0 bases from J, with 9 bases between. The germline V gene has CDR1 KGHSH and CDR2 LQKENI. CDR3 in amino acids: CASSPLDSLNTEAFF. The CDR3 DNA is TGTGCCAGCTCACCACTGGACAGTTTGAACACTGAAGCTTTCTTT.

V usage is TRBV10-3 and J usage is TRBJ2-5; 8 bases map to TRBD2. V shed 0 bases and J 5 bases; nucleotides not matched to a gene: 5. CDR3 size: 15 residues. Per germline, CDR1 ENHRY and CDR2 SYGVKD. The CDR3 sequence: CAISESGLGSETQYF. The DNA of the CDR3 is TGTGCCATCAGTGAGTCGGGACTAGGTAGTGAGACCCAGTACTTC.

The rearrangement joins TRBV11-2 to TRBJ1-2, with unresolved D. Per germline, CDR1 SGHAT and CDR2 FQNNGV. V was trimmed by 1 base and J by 8 bases, leaving 8 bases between them. The CDR3 has 12 amino acids. In nucleotides, the CDR3 is TGTGCCAGCAGCTTAGGTGGCTCCGGCTACACCTTC. Its protein product is CASSLGGSGYTF.